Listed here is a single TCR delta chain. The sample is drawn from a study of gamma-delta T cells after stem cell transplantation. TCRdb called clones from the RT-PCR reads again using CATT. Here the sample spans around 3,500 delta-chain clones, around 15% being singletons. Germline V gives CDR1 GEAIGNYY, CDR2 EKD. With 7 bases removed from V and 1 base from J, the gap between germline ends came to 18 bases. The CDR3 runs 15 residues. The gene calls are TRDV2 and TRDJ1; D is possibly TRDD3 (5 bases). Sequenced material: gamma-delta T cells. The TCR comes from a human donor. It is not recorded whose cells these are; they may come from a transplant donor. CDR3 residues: CACDPLGGTTDKLIF. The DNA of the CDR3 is TGTGCCTGCGACCCCCTCGGGGGTACCACCGATAAACTCATCTTT.